This section outlines one T cell receptor beta chain sequence together with its context. Method: immunoSEQ multiplex PCR; TCRdb's copy keeps in-frame clones and lacks some. Among roughly 390,000 clones listed, 70% to 90% were seen once. The data originate from a study of blood T cell repertoires in COVID-19. After removal of 3 bases from V and 0 bases from J, the junction contained 7 bases not matched to a gene. The CDR3 runs to 17 residues. The germline V gene encodes CDR1 MNHEY and CDR2 SMNVEV (reference sequence). This sequence joins TRBV27 and TRBJ1-1; 10 bases are shared with TRBD1. The sample taken for sequencing was peripheral blood. The sequence was obtained from a woman in her 30s with COVID-19, enrolled during active disease. The CDR3 region is CASSFRGQGHMNTEAFF. DNA of the CDR3: TGTGCCAGCAGTTTTAGGGGACAGGGGCACATGAACACTGAAGCTTTCTTT.